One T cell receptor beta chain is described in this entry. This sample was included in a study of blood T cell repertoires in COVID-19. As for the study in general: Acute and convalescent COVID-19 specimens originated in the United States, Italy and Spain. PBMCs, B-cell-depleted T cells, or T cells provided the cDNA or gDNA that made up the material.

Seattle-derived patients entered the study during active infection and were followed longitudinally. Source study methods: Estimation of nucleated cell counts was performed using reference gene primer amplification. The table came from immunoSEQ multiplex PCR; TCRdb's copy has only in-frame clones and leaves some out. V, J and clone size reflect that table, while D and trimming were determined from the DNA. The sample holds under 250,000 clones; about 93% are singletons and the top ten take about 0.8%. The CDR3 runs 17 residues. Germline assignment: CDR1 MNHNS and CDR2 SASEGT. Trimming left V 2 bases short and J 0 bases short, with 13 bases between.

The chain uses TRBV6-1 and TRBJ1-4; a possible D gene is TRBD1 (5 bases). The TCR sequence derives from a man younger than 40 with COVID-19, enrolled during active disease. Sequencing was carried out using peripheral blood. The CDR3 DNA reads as TGTGCCAGCAGTGAATGGCGGACAAGAGCAACTAATGAAAAACTGTTTTTT. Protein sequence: CASSEWRTRATNEKLFF.